This paragraph reports one TCR beta chain. This entry belongs to a study of blood T cell repertoires in COVID-19. Study context: There were acute and convalescent COVID-19 samples, and they came from the United States, Italy and Spain. PBMCs, B-cell-depleted T cells, or T cells were the source of the cDNA or gDNA that made up the material.

Authors' analysis steps: Reference gene primer amplification gave estimated nucleated cell counts. Generated by immunoSEQ multiplex PCR, the TCRdb table keeps only in-frame clones and is missing some. V, J and clone size derive from that table, while D and trimming were established from the DNA sequence. The sample consists of about 190,000 clones, around 90% of them appearing once. Sequencing was done on a sample of peripheral blood. This TCR was recovered from a man aged 50 to 60 with acute or convalescent COVID-19.

CDR3 loop: CASSLEVTAAGGKLFF. CDR3 DNA sequence: TGTGCCAGCAGCTTAGAAGTGACGGCCGCCGGAGGTAAACTGTTTTTT. This chain links TRBV7-9 with TRBJ1-4; D ambiguous. The germline V gene encodes CDR1 SEHNR and CDR2 FQNEAQ (reference sequence). V shed 1 base and J shed 11 bases, with 20 bases lying between them. The length of the CDR3 is 16 residues. Supplemented by reference TRBV7-9 and TRBJ1-4, the full variable domain reads DTGVSQNPRHKITKRGQNVTFRCDPISEHNRLYWYRQTLGQGPEFLTYFQNEAQLEKSRLLSDRFSAERPKGSFSTLEIQRTEQGDSAMYLCASSLEVTAAGGKLFFGSGTQLSVL.